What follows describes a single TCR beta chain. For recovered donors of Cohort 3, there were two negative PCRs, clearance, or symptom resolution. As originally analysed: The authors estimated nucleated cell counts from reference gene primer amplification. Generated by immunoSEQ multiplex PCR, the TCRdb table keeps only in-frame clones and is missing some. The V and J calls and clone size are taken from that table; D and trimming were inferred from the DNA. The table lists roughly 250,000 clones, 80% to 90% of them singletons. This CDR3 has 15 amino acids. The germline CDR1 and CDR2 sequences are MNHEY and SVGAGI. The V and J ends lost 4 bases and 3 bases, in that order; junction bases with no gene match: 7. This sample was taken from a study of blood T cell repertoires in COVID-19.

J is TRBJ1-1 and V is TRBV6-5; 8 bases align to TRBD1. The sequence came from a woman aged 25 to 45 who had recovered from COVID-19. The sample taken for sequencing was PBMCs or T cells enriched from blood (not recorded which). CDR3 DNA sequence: TGTGCCAGCAGTTCTGAGCTGGACAGGGACACTGAAGCTTTCTTT. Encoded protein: CASSSELDRDTEAFF.